This T cell receptor beta chain was documented in a study of blood T cell repertoires in COVID-19. In the study overall: There were acute and convalescent COVID-19 samples, and they came from the United States, Italy and Spain.

The V segment lost 6 bases and the J segment 5 bases; nucleotides outside the gene matches: 3. Germline V lookup: CDR1 MNHEY, CDR2 SMNVEV (reference sequence). The CDR3 is 14 amino acids. How the authors handled the data: Estimation of nucleated cell counts relied on the amplification of reference gene primers. The data were produced by immunoSEQ multiplex PCR, yet TCRdb's version contains in-frame clones alone and is incomplete. The D gene and trimming were derived from the DNA, and the V and J assignments and clone size from that table. The table records fewer than 250,000 clones, about 88% of them present only once.

V gene TRBV27 combines with J gene TRBJ1-4; 10 bases map to TRBD1. Material for sequencing was peripheral blood. The sequence derives from a woman aged 40-49 years with acute or convalescent COVID-19. The CDR3 protein is CASRPGQGNEKLFF. CDR3 sequence (DNA): TGTGCCAGCAGGCCGGGACAGGGGAATGAAAAACTGTTTTTT.